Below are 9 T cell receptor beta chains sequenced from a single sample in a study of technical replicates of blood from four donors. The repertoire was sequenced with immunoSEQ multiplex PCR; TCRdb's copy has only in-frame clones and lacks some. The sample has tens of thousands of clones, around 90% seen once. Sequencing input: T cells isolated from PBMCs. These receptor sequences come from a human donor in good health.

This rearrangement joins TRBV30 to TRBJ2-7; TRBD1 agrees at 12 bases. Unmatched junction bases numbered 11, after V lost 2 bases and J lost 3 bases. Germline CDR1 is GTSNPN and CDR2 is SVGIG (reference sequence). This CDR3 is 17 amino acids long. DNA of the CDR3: TGTGCCTGGAGTATCTCGGGACAGGGGGCCCGAAGCTACGAGCAGTACTTC. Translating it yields CAWSISGQGARSYEQYF.

CDR3 sequence reads: CASSELRTSVMDTQYF. In nucleotides, the CDR3 is TGTGCCAGCAGCGAACTCAGGACTAGCGTTATGGATACGCAGTATTTT. The V call is TRBV11-1, the J call TRBJ2-3; 9 nucleotides match TRBD2. CDR3 length: 16 residues. J was trimmed by 6 bases and V by 5 bases; bases with no gene match: 12. Per the germline V gene, CDR1 is SGHAT and CDR2 is FQDESV (reference sequence).

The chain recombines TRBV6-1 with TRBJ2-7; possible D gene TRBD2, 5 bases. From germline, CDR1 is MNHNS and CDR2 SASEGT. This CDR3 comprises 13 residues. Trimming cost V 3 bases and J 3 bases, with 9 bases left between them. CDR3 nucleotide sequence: TGTGCCAGCAGTGATTCGGCGGGCTACGAGCAGTACTTC. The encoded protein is CASSDSAGYEQYF.

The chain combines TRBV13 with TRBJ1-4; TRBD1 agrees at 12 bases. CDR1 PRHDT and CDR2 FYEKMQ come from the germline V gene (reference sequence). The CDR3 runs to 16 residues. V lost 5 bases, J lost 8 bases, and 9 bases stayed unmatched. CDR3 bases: TGTGCCAGCAGCCGACGAGAGGGGACAGGGGGCGAAAAACTGTTTTTT. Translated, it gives CASSRREGTGGEKLFF.

Here the CDR3 DNA reads TGTGCCAGTAGTAACTTGTGGCCCTCGGGTGAGGAAAAACTGTTTTTT. The encoded protein is CASSNLWPSGEEKLFF. The V and J genes are TRBV19 and TRBJ1-4; no clear D gene. CDR1 is LNHDA and CDR2 is SQIVND in the germline V gene (reference sequence). The CDR3 totals 16 residues. Trimming took 4 bases from V and 8 from J, leaving 20 bases between them.

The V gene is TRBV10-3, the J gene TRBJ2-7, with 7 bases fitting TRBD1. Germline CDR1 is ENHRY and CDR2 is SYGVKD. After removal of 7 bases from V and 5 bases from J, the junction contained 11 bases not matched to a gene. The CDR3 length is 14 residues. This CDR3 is CAITDEDRLDEQYF. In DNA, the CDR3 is TGTGCCATCACCGACGAGGACAGGCTGGACGAGCAGTACTTC.

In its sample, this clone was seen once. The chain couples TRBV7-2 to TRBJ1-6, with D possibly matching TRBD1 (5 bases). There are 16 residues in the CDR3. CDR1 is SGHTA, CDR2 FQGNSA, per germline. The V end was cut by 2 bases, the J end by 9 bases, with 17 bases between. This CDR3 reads CASSLNAGLLGSPLHF. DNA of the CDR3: TGTGCCAGCAGCTTAAATGCAGGGTTGTTGGGTTCACCCCTCCACTTT.

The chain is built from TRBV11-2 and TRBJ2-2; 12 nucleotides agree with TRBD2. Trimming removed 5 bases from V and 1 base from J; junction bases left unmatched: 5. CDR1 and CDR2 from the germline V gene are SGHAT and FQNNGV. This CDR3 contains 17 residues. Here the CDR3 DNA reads TGTGCCAGCAGCCAACGACTAGCGGGGGAGAACACCGGGGAGCTGTTTTTT. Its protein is CASSQRLAGENTGELFF.

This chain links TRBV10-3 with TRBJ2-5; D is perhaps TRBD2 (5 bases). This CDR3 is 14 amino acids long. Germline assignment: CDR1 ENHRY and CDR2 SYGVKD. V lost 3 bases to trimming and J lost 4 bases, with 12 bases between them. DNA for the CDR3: TGTGCCATCAGTGAAGGGAGAGGTGGAGAGACCCAGTACTTC. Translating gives CAISEGRGGETQYF.